Following are 26 T cell receptor beta chains from one sample sequenced in a study of blood T cell repertoires in COVID-19. Sequenced by immunoSEQ multiplex PCR; TCRdb stores in-frame clones only, minus some. Of under 250,000 clones listed, about 92% were seen once; the top ten hold around 1.2%. Material: peripheral blood. The origin of the receptors is a man aged 25-45 years with acute or convalescent COVID-19.

The chain employs TRBV28 and TRBJ1-5; the match to TRBD1 covers 7 bases. Germline V gives CDR1 MDHEN, CDR2 SYDVKM. This CDR3 comprises 13 residues. V was clipped by 7 bases and J by 7 bases; unmatched bases: 7. The CDR3 protein is CASIGQGGQPQHF. DNA of the CDR3: TGTGCCAGCATAGGTCAGGGGGGACAGCCCCAGCATTTT.

This sequence joins TRBV14 and TRBJ1-4; D may be TRBD1 (5 bases). The CDR3 totals 15 residues. CDR1 is SGHDN, CDR2 FVKESK, per germline. Trimming left V 4 bases short and J 7 bases short, with 16 bases between. The CDR3 nucleotides are TGTGCCAGCAGCCCTCGAAAAAGGGGCAGTGAAAAACTGTTTTTT. The encoded protein is CASSPRKRGSEKLFF.

CDR3 protein: CASSFFPPVEANTEAFF. The CDR3 DNA reads as TGTGCCAGCAGTTTCTTCCCTCCGGTAGAGGCGAACACTGAAGCTTTCTTT. The rearrangement links TRBV27 to TRBJ1-1; D not certain. This CDR3 spans 17 amino acids. V was pared by 3 bases and J by 1 base, with 18 bases between. From germline, CDR1 is MNHEY and CDR2 SMNVEV (reference sequence).

This clone appeared a single time. The chain carries TRBV4-1 and TRBJ2-7, with 8 bases aligning to TRBD2. This CDR3 is built from 15 residues. Trimming took 4 bases from V and 0 from J; bases not matched to a gene: 5. The V gene's germline CDR1 is MGHRA and CDR2 YSYEKL. CDR3 region: CASSPGGGSSYEQYF. In DNA, the CDR3 is TGCGCCAGCAGCCCGGGGGGGGGAAGCTCCTACGAGCAGTACTTC.

The rearrangement uses TRBV4-1 and TRBJ2-7; no definite D call. The CDR3 spans 15 residues. Germline V CDR1 and CDR2: MGHRA, YSYEKL. V lost 3 bases, J lost 6 bases, and 18 bases lay in between. CDR3 nucleotide sequence: TGCGCCAGCAGCCAGTTCGTTCGACCACCGGGCGAGCAGTACTTC. This encodes CASSQFVRPPGEQYF.

This clone was seen a handful of times. The rearrangement links TRBV12-3 or TRBV12-4 to TRBJ1-1, with D possibly being TRBD1 (5 bases). V lost 5 bases to trimming and J lost 11 bases, with 18 bases between them. CDR3 length: 13 amino acids. CDR3 residues: CASSPRNRLGAFF. The CDR3 DNA follows: TGTGCCAGCAGTCCCAGAAACAGGCTCGGGGCTTTCTTT.

The chain joins TRBV19 to TRBJ1-5, with TRBD1 identical over 10 bases. The germline gives CDR1 LNHDA, CDR2 SQIVND (reference sequence). The CDR3 is 15 residues long. Unmatched junction bases numbered 6, after V lost 5 bases and J lost 5 bases. The CDR3 loop is CASSADRGRDQPQHF. Here the CDR3 DNA reads TGTGCCAGTAGTGCAGACAGGGGGCGGGATCAGCCCCAGCATTTT. Complete variable domain (other parts from reference TRBV19 and TRBJ1-5): DGGITQSPKYLFRKEGQNVTLSCEQNLNHDAMYWYRQDPGQGLRLIYYSQIVNDFQKGDIAEGYSVSREKKESFPLTVTSAQKNPTAFYLCASSADRGRDQPQHFGDGTRLSIL.

The chain employs TRBV18 and TRBJ2-7; maybe TRBD2 (6 bases). Trimming took 1 base from V and 3 from J, leaving 13 bases between them. Germline CDR1 and CDR2: KGHSH and LQKENI. This CDR3 comprises 15 residues. CDR3: CASSPLGTRHYEQYF. In DNA, the CDR3 is TGTGCCAGCTCACCACTCGGGACTCGTCACTACGAGCAGTACTTC.

This clone was seen once. The chain joins TRBV28 to TRBJ1-5; D is ambiguous. V shed 5 bases and J shed 4 bases, with 9 bases lying between them. There are 13 residues in the CDR3. CDR1 and CDR2 (germline): MDHEN, SYDVKM. CDR3 loop: CASSVPPNQPQHF. The CDR3, as DNA: TGTGCCAGCAGTGTCCCCCCTAATCAGCCCCAGCATTTT.

The chain recombines TRBV5-4 with TRBJ1-2, with a weak D call TRBD1 (6 bases). Trimming removed 3 bases at V and 2 bases at J, with 14 bases between. Germline V gene sequence: CDR1 SGHNT, CDR2 YYREEE (reference sequence). The CDR3 loop spans 15 amino acids. The CDR3 reads CASSYGGTGNYGYTF. The CDR3 bases are TGTGCCAGCAGCTATGGGGGCACAGGGAACTATGGCTACACCTTC.

The chain links TRBV4-1 to TRBJ2-7; 10 nucleotides line up with TRBD2. CDR1 and CDR2 (germline): MGHRA, YSYEKL. CDR3 length equals 15 residues. Trimming at V came to 4 bases and at J to 4 bases, leaving 7 bases not matched to a gene. This chain's CDR3 is CASSPEPAGGYEQYF. The CDR3 nucleotides are TGCGCCAGCAGCCCGGAACCAGCGGGAGGGTACGAGCAGTACTTC.

This clone has a single count. The chain couples TRBV11-3 to TRBJ1-1; the D gene is possibly TRBD1 (5 bases). The CDR3 has 14 residues. The V end was cut by 2 bases, the J end by 2 bases, with 9 bases between. Germline-derived CDR1 and CDR2 are SGHNT and YENEEA. CDR3 loop: CASSLQGSNTEAFF. CDR3 in DNA: TGTGCCAGCAGCTTACAGGGATCTAACACTGAAGCTTTCTTT.

This chain connects TRBV27 to TRBJ2-7; possible D gene TRBD2, 7 bases. The CDR3 is made up of 13 amino acids. V lost 6 bases and J lost 4, with 13 bases in between. Germline loops: CDR1 MNHEY, CDR2 SMNVEV (reference sequence). CDR3 bases: TGTGCCAGCAGGAGAGGGGGACTATACGAGCAGTACTTC. Translating gives CASRRGGLYEQYF.

V usage is TRBV3-1 (or the pseudogene TRBV3-2) and J usage is TRBJ1-6; the match to TRBD1 covers 9 bases. The CDR3 consists of 15 residues. V trimming: 4 bases; J trimming: 7 bases; junction bases outside the gene matches: 5. Looked up from germline, CDR1 is LGHDT and CDR2 is YNNKEL (reference sequence). The CDR3 region is CASSLSGTGNSPLHF. The CDR3 DNA is TGTGCCAGCAGCCTCTCCGGGACAGGGAATTCACCCCTCCACTTT.

The chain joins TRBV6-6 to TRBJ2-1; D uncertain. Trimming removed 7 bases from V and 5 bases from J, with 9 bases in between. CDR1 is MNHNY, CDR2 SVGAGI, per germline (reference sequence). The CDR3 contains 12 residues. The chain's CDR3 is CASKPQNNEQFF. CDR3 sequence (DNA): TGTGCCAGCAAACCACAGAACAATGAGCAGTTCTTC.

The V and J genes are TRBV5-5 and TRBJ2-1, with 12 bases fitting TRBD2. Germline V gene sequence: CDR1 SGHKS, CDR2 YYEKEE (reference sequence). This CDR3 comprises 19 residues. The ends lost 3 bases at V and 4 bases at J; junction bases unmatched: 14. The CDR3 spells CASSSGTSGLSGLYNEQFF. The DNA of the CDR3 is TGTGCCAGCAGCTCTGGGACTAGCGGGCTAAGCGGGTTATACAATGAGCAGTTCTTC. Drawing the rest from reference TRBV5-5 and TRBJ2-1, the complete variable domain is DAGVTQSPTHLIKTRGQQVTLRCSPISGHKSVSWYQQVLGQGPQFIFQYYEKEERGRGNFPDRFSARQFPNYSSELNVNALLLGDSALYLCASSSGTSGLSGLYNEQFFGPGTRLTVL.

This clone came up once. The chain recombines TRBV27 with TRBJ2-4, with D maybe TRBD1 (5 bases). Trimming removed 8 bases at V and 4 bases at J, with 12 bases between. CDR1 and CDR2 (germline): MNHEY, SMNVEV (reference sequence). The CDR3 contains 13 residues. Written as DNA, the CDR3 is TGTGCCAGCGGTCCGCAGGGAAAAAACATTCAGTACTTC. Translation: CASGPQGKNIQYF.

The rearrangement joins TRBV30 to TRBJ2-7; no clear D gene. V was clipped by 0 bases and J by 7 bases, with 10 bases between them. CDR3 size: 12 residues. The germline CDR1 and CDR2 sequences are GTSNPN and SVGIG (reference sequence). DNA for the CDR3: TGTGCCTGGAGTGTAACCATGAGGGAGCAGTACTTC. Its translation: CAWSVTMREQYF.

The chain carries TRBV6-5 and TRBJ1-6; tentatively, D is TRBD1 (5 bases). CDR3 size: 15 residues. Trimming took off 3 bases at V and 11 bases at J, with 17 bases between the two ends. Looked up from germline, CDR1 is MNHEY and CDR2 is SVGAGI. The CDR3 nucleotides read TGTGCCAGCAGTTATAGTGGCAGGGAGGGGACACCCCTCCACTTT. This gives the protein CASSYSGREGTPLHF.

The rearrangement uses TRBV28 and TRBJ1-5, with unresolved D. V was trimmed by 5 bases and J by 0 bases, leaving 8 bases between them. Germline-derived CDR1 and CDR2 are MDHEN and SYDVKM. CDR3 size: 14 residues. The CDR3 reads CASSPQISNQPQHF. DNA of the CDR3: TGTGCCAGCAGTCCACAGATTAGCAATCAGCCCCAGCATTTT.

The genes are TRBV2 and TRBJ2-3, with D maybe TRBD1 (6 bases). This CDR3 spans 15 amino acids. Trimming took off 5 bases at V and 0 bases at J, with 12 bases between the two ends. CDR1 SNHLY and CDR2 FYNNEI come from the germline V gene. The CDR3 region is CASSPLGGSTDTQYF. In DNA, the CDR3 is TGTGCCAGCAGTCCGTTAGGGGGTAGCACAGATACGCAGTATTTT.

The rearrangement uses TRBV6-5 and TRBJ2-1; D not certain. CDR1 is MNHEY, CDR2 SVGAGI, per germline. The CDR3 runs to 14 residues. The germline V and J ends were trimmed by 2 bases and 7 bases, with 12 bases remaining between them. For the CDR3, the DNA is TGTGCCAGCAGTTACCGCAGGCAGCAGAATGAGCAGTTCTTC. It yields the protein CASSYRRQQNEQFF.

The chain employs TRBV28 and TRBJ2-2; 8 bases map to TRBD1. This CDR3 is 13 amino acids long. Germline CDR1 and CDR2: MDHEN and SYDVKM. The J segment lost 9 bases and the V segment lost 2 bases, leaving 2 bases of the junction unmatched. The CDR3, as DNA: TGTGCCAGCAGTTTAGGACAGGGCAGGGAGCTGTTTTTT. Residues: CASSLGQGRELFF.

The chain couples TRBV4-1 to TRBJ1-2; 7 bases line up with TRBD1. The V gene's germline CDR1 is MGHRA and CDR2 YSYEKL. The CDR3 has 15 residues. Trimming cost V 0 bases and J 4 bases; bases outside gene matches: 5. CDR3 coding DNA: TGCGCCAGCAGCCAAGAGGGGACAGACCTCTATGGCTACACCTTC. As protein: CASSQEGTDLYGYTF.

The chain is built from TRBV7-3 and TRBJ2-3, with TRBD2 as a possible D gene (7 bases). Trimming pared 5 bases from V and 3 bases from J, leaving 15 bases between. CDR1 is SGHTA, CDR2 FQGTGA, per germline. This CDR3 is built from 15 residues. The CDR3: CASSTRGARTDTQYF. DNA of the CDR3: TGTGCCAGCAGCACCCGGGGGGCCCGGACAGATACGCAGTATTTT.

The V and J genes are TRBV5-1 and TRBJ2-3; TRBD2 matches at 11 bases. This CDR3 spans 14 amino acids. The J segment lost 5 bases and the V segment lost 2 bases, leaving 1 base of the junction unmatched. Germline CDR1 reads SGHRS; CDR2 reads YFSETQ. The CDR3 is CASSLLAGVDTQYF. As DNA, the CDR3 is TGCGCCAGCAGCTTACTAGCGGGGGTAGATACGCAGTATTTT.